This TCR beta chain was sequenced in a study of T cells in localized non-small cell lung cancer. Study findings and constraints: In adjacent lung appeared a median approximately 61 of the top 100 tumor clones. Highest T cell clonality was seen in uninvolved adjacent lung, surpassing that measured in tumor. Longer overall survival was linked to higher blood T cell density. Heterogeneity stays possible, as sequencing covered only one tumor region.

TCRdb keeps only in-frame clones here, not all; method: immunoSEQ multiplex PCR. The sample contains about 72,000 clones, 70% to 90% of which appear only once. V was cut by 4 bases and J by 0 bases, with 3 bases left in between. CDR1 is KGHSH, CDR2 LQKENI, per germline. This CDR3 has 12 amino acids. In regard to this clone: Its antigen remains unknown.

Sample: peripheral blood, taken before any cancer treatment. This chain joins TRBV18 and TRBJ2-5; D is undetermined. The source of this sequence is an older female donor with stage I lung adenocarcinoma. CDR3 DNA: TGTGCCAGCTCACGCGACCAAGAGACCCAGTACTTC. It yields the protein CASSRDQETQYF.